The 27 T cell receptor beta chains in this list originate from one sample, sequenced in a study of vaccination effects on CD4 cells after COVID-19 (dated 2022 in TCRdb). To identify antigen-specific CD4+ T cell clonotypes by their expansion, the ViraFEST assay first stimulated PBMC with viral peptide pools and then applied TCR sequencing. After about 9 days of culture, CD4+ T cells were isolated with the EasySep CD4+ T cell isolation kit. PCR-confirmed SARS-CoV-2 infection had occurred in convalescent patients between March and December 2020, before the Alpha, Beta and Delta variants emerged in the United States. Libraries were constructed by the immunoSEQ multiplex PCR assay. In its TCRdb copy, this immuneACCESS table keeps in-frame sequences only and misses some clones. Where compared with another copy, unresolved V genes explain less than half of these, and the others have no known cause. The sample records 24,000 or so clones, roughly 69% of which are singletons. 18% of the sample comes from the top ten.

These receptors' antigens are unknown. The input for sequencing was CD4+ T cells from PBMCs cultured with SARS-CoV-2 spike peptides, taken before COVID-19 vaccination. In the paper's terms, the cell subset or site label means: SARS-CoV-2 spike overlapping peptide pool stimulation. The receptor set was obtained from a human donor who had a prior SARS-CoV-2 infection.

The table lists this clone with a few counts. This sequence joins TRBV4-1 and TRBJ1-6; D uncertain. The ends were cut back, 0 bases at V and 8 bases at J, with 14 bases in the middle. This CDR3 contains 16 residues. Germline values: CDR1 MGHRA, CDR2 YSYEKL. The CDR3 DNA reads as TGCGCCAGCAGCCAAGATCTGGCAGATTCTTATTCACCCCTCCACTTT. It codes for CASSQDLADSYSPLHF.

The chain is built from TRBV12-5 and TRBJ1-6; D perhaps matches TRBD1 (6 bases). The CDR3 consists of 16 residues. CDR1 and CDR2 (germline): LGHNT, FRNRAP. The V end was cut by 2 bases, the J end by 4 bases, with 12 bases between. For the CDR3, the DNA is TGTGCTAGTGGTTTGAGGGACACACCTTATAATTCACCCCTCCACTTT. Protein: CASGLRDTPYNSPLHF.

The CDR3 DNA reads as TGCAGCGTTGAGTCGGTGGCCGGTGAGGATGAAAAACTGTTTTTT. This gives the protein CSVESVAGEDEKLFF. The chain uses TRBV29-1 and TRBJ1-4; D not certain. Germline loops: CDR1 SQVTM, CDR2 ANQGSEA. The V gene lost 3 bases and the J gene lost 6 bases, with 17 bases spanning the gap. The CDR3 is made up of 15 amino acids.

The CDR3 loop reads CATSDFSEQFF. In DNA form, the CDR3 reads TGTGCCACCAGTGACTTTAGTGAGCAGTTCTTC. This chain joins TRBV24-1 and TRBJ2-1; D unclear. Germline-derived CDR1 and CDR2 are KGHDR and SFDVKD. V was pared by 4 bases and J by 9 bases, with 6 bases between. This CDR3 spans 11 amino acids.

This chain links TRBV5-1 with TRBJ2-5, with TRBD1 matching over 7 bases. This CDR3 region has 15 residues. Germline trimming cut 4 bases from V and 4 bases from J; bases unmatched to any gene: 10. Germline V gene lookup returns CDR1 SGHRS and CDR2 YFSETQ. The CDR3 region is CASSTGTAQPETQYF. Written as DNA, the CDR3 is TGCGCCAGCAGCACCGGGACAGCTCAGCCAGAGACCCAGTACTTC.

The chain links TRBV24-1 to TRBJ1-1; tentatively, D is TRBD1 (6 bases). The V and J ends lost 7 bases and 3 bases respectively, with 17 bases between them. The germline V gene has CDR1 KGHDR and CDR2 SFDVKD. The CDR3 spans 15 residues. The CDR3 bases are TGTGCCACCAGACCTACAGGGTCCGGCGACACTGAAGCTTTCTTT. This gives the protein CATRPTGSGDTEAFF.

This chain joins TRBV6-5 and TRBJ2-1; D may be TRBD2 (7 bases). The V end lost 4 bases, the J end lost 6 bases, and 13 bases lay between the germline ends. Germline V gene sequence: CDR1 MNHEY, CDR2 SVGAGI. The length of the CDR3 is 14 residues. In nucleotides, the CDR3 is TGTGCCAGCAGTTTAGGGGGGGGCGGCAATGAGCAGTTCTTC. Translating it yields CASSLGGGGNEQFF.

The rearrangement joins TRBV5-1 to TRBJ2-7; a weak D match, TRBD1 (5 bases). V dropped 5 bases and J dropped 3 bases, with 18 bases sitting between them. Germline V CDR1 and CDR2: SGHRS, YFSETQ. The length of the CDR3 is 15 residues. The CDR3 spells CASSSNPGSGYEQYF. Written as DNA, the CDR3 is TGCGCCAGCAGTTCAAATCCAGGGTCTGGCTACGAGCAGTACTTC. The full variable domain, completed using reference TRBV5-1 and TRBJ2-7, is KAGVTQTPRYLIKTRGQQVTLSCSPISGHRSVSWYQQTPGQGLQFLFEYFSETQRNKGNFPGRFSGRQFSNSRSEMNVSTLELGDSALYLCASSSNPGSGYEQYFGPGTRLTVT.

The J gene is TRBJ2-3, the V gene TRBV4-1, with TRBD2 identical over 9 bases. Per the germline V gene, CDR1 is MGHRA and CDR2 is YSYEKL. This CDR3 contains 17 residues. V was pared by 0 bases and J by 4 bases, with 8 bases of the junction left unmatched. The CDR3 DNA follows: TGCGCCAGCAGCCAAGATCGCGGCGGGGGGGCCCCAGATACGCAGTATTTT. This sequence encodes CASSQDRGGGAPDTQYF.

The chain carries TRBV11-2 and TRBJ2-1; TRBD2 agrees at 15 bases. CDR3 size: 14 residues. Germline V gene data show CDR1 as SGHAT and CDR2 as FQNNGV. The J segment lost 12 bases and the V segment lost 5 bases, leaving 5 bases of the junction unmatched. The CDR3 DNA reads TGTGCCAGCAGCCCAGGGACTAGCGGGAGGCTGCAGTTCTTC. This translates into CASSPGTSGRLQFF.

CDR3 loop: CASNNPGTSDTEAFF. CDR3 nucleotides: TGTGCCAGTAATAATCCCGGGACCTCTGACACTGAAGCTTTCTTT. J is TRBJ1-1 and V is TRBV19, with a possible D match to TRBD1 (5 bases). Trimming left V 7 bases short and J 3 bases short, with 18 bases between. The CDR3 covers 15 residues. Germline V gene sequence: CDR1 LNHDA, CDR2 SQIVND (reference sequence). The whole variable domain, remainder taken from reference TRBV19 and TRBJ1-1, is DGGITQSPKYLFRKEGQNVTLSCEQNLNHDAMYWYRQDPGQGLRLIYYSQIVNDFQKGDIAEGYSVSREKKESFPLTVTSAQKNPTAFYLCASNNPGTSDTEAFFGQGTRLTVV.

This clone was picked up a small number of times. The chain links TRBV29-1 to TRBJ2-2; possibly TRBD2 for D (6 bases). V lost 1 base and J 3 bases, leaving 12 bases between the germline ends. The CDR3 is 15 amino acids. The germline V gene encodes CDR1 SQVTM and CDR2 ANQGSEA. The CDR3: CSVEVGGFYTGELFF. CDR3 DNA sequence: TGCAGCGTTGAAGTTGGGGGGTTTTACACCGGGGAGCTGTTTTTT.

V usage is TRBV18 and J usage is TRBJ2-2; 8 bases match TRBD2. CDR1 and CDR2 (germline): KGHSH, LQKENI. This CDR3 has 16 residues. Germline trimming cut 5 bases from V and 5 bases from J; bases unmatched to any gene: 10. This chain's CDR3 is CASSRKREPGTGELFF. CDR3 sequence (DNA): TGTGCCAGCTCAAGAAAGCGGGAGCCGGGTACCGGGGAGCTGTTTTTT.

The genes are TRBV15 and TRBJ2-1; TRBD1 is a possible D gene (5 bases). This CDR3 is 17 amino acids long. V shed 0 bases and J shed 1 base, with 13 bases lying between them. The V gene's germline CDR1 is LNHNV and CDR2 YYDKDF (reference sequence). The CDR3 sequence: CATSRESAGWSYNEQFF. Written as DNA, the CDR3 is TGTGCCACCAGCAGAGAATCAGCAGGGTGGTCCTACAATGAGCAGTTCTTC.

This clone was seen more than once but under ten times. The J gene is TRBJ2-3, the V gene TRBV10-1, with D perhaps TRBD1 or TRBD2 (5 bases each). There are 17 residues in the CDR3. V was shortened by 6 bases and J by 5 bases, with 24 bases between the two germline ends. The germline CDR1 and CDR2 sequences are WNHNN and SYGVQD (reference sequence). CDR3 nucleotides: TGCGCCAGCAGAAAAAGGAGGTTCGGGACCCGGGGAGATACGCAGTATTTT. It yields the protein CASRKRRFGTRGDTQYF.

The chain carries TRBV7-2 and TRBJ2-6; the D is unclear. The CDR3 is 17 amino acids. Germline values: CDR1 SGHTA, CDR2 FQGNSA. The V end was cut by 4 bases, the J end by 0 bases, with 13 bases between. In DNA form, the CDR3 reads TGTGCCAGCAGCTCTACCGGACGTACCTCTGGGGCCAACGTCCTGACTTTC. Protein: CASSSTGRTSGANVLTF.

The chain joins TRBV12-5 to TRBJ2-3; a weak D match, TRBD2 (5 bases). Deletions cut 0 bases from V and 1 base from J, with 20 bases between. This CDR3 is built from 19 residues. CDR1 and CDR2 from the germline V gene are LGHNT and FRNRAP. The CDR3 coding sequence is TGTGCTAGTGGTTTGGTAGGTCTGGGGAGACCCTTTGGCACAGATACGCAGTATTTT. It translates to CASGLVGLGRPFGTDTQYF.

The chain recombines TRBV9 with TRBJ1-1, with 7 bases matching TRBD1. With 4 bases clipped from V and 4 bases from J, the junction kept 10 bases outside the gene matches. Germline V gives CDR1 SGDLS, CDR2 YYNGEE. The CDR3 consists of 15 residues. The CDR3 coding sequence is TGTGCCAGCAGCTCAGGTACAGGGGCGGCCACTGAAGCTTTCTTT. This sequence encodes CASSSGTGAATEAFF.

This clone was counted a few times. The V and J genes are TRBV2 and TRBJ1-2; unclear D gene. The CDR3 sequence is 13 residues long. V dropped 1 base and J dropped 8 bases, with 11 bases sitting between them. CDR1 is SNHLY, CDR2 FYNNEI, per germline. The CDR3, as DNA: TGTGCCAGCAGTGAAGAGACCGCCAACGGCTACACCTTC. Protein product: CASSEETANGYTF.

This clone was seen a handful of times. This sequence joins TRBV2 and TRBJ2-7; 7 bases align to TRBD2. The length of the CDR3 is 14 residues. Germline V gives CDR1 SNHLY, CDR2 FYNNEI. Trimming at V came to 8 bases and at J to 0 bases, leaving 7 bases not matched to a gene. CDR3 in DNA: TGTGCCAGCGGACTAGAACGTGTCTCCTACGAGCAGTACTTC. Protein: CASGLERVSYEQYF.

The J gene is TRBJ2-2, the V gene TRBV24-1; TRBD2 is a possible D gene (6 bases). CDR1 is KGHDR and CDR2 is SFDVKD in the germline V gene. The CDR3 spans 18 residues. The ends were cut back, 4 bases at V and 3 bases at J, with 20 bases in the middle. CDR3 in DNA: TGTGCCACCAGTGACCCTAAAAGACTAGGAGGGTACACCGGGGAGCTGTTTTTT. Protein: CATSDPKRLGGYTGELFF.

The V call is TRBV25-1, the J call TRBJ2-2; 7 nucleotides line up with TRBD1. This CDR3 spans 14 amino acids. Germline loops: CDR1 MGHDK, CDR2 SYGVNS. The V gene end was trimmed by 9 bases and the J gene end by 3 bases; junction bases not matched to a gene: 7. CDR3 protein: CASSTGSDTGELFF. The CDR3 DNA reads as TGTGCCAGTTCGACAGGGTCCGACACCGGGGAGCTGTTTTTT.

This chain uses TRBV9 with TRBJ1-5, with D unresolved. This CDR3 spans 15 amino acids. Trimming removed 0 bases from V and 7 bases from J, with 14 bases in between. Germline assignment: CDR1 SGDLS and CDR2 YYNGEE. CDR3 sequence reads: CASSVDGFPQQPQHF. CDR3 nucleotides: TGTGCCAGCAGCGTAGACGGGTTCCCTCAGCAGCCCCAGCATTTT.

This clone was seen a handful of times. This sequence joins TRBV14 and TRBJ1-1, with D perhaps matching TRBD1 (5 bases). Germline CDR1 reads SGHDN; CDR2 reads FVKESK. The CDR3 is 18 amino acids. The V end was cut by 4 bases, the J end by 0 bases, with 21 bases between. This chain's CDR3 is CASSLKTAPGPLNTEAFF. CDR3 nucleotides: TGTGCCAGCAGCCTTAAGACAGCGCCGGGGCCTCTGAACACTGAAGCTTTCTTT.

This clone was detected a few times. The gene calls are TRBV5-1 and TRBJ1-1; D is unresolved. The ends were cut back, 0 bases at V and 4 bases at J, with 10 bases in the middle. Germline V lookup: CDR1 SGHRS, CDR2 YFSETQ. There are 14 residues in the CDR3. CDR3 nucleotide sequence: TGCGCCAGCAGCTTGGCGGGGTTGGCCACTGAAGCTTTCTTT. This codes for CASSLAGLATEAFF. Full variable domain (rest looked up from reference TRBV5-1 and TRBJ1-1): KAGVTQTPRYLIKTRGQQVTLSCSPISGHRSVSWYQQTPGQGLQFLFEYFSETQRNKGNFPGRFSGRQFSNSRSEMNVSTLELGDSALYLCASSLAGLATEAFFGQGTRLTVV.

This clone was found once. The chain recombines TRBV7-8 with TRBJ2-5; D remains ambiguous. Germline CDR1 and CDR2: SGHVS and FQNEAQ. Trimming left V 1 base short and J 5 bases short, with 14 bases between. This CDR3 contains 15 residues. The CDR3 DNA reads TGTGCCAGCAGCTTAGATACGGTGTCGCATGAGACCCAGTACTTC. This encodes CASSLDTVSHETQYF.

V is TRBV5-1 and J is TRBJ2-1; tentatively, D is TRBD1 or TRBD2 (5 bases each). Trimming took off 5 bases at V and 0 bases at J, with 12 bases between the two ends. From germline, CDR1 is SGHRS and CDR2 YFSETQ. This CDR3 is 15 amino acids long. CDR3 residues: CASSSGTVSYNEQFF. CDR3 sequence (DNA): TGCGCCAGCAGTTCAGGGACGGTCTCCTACAATGAGCAGTTCTTC.